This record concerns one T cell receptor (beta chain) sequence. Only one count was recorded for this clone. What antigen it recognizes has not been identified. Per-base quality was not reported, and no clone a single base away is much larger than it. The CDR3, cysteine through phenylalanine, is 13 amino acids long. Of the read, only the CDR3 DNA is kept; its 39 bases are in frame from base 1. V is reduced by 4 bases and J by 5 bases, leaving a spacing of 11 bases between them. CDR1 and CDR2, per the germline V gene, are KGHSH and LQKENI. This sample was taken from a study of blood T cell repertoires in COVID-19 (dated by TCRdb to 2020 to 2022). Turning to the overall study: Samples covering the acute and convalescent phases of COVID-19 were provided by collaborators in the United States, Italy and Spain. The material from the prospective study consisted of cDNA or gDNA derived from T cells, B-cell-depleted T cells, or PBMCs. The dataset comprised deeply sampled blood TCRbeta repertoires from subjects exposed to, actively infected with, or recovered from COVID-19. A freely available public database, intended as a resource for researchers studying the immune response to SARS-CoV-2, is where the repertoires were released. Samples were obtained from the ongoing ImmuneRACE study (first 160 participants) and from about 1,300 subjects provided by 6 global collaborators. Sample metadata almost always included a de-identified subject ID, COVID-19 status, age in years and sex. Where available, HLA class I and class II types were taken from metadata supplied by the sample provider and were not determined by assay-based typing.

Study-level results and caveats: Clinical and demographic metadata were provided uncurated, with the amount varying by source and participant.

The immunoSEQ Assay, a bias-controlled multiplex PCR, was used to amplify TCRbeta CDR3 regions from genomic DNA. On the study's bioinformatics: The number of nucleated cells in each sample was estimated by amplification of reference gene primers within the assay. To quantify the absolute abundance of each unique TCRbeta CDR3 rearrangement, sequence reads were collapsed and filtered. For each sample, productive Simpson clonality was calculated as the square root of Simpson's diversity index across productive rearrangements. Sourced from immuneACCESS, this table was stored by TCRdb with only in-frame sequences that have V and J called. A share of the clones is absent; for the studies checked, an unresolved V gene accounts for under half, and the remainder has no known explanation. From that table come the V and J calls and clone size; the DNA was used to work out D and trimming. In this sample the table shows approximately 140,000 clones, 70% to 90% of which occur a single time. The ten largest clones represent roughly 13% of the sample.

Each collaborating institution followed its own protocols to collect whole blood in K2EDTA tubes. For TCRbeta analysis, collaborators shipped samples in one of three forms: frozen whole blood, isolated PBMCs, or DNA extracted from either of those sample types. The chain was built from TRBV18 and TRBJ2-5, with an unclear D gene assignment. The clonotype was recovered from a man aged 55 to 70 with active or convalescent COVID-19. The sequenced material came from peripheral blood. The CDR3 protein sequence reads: CASSRLAGETQYF. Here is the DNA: TGTGCCAGCTCACGACTGGCTGGGGAGACCCAGTACTTC. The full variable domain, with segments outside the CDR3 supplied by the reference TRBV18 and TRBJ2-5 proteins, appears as NAGVMQNPRHLVRRRGQEARLRCSPMKGHSHVYWYRQLPEEGLKFMVYLQKENIIDESGMPKERFSAEFPKEGPSILRIQQVVRGDSAAYFCASSRLAGETQYFGPGTRLLVL.